The entry below describes one T cell receptor beta chain. This clone was counted once. Its specific antigen is unknown. No base-level quality is on record; no much larger clone is a single base apart. The trial excluded patients who had a history of autoimmune disease or were on systemic immunosuppression. Peripheral blood for TCR sequencing was collected from all dose cohorts at baseline, on cycle 4 day 1, and on cycle 7 day 1. The samples were taken from a phase I, first-in-human, multicenter, open-label dose-escalation trial of ivuxolimab. The trial enrolled adults with locally advanced or metastatic head and neck squamous cell, hepatocellular, melanoma or renal cell carcinoma. Before TCR sequencing, CD4+ and CD8+ T cells were separately sorted from peripheral blood. From cysteine to phenylalanine, the CDR3 is 17 amino acids long. CDR3 DNA is the only sequence kept; it has 51 bases, read in frame from the first base. In the germline V gene (reference sequence), CDR1 corresponds to LNHDA and CDR2 to SQIVND. Trimming removed 7 bases from V and 2 bases from J; the gene matches leave 15 bases unexplained.

Genomic DNA was extracted from sorted cells for sequencing of the TCRbeta CDR3 region. The immunoSEQ Assay was used for sequencing of TCRbeta CDR3 regions. The immuneACCESS repertoire file appears here via TCRdb, limited to in-frame rearrangements. These files lack a portion of the clones; in checked studies, under half of the deficit traces to unresolved V genes, and the cause of the others is not known. The sample contains 55,000 to 70,000 clones, 92% of them found a single time. Jointly, the top ten make up more than 7.5% of the sample. The data are from a study of OX40 agonist ivuxolimab in advanced cancers. About the full investigation: Ivuxolimab was a fully human IgG2 agonistic monoclonal antibody targeting the costimulatory receptor OX40 (CD134). Intravenous ivuxolimab was administered to patients every 2 weeks at six dose levels: 0.01, 0.1, 0.3, 1.5, 3 and 10 mg/kg. Of the approximately 50 dose-escalation patients, hepatocellular carcinoma was present in approximately 20, melanoma in roughly 15, renal cell carcinoma in 9 and head and neck cancer in 9. In the dose-escalation cohort, approximately 83% of patients were male, and the mean age was approximately 60 years with a range of about 20 to 80. Patients were allowed to have had prior anti-PD-1, anti-PD-L1 or anti-CTLA-4 therapy, and 40% to 45% of the dose-escalation patients had been treated with checkpoint inhibitors. Partial responses were achieved by three dose-escalation patients, of whom one had hepatocellular carcinoma and two had cutaneous melanoma. Peripheral TCRbeta sequencing aimed to test whether ivuxolimab altered TCR sequence diversity and caused clonal T-cell expansion. The paper covers the monotherapy dose-escalation part of the phase I ivuxolimab trial, which included N ≈ 54 patients.

Findings and caveats that apply to the study as a whole: Clonal expansion of both CD4+ and CD8+ blood T cells was observed from baseline to week 6 at doses 0.1 to 3.0 mg/kg. The antigen specificity of the peripheral T cells that underwent clonal expansion was not determined. Partial responders in the 0.1-3.0 mg/kg groups had among the lowest normalized peripheral clonal expansion, especially among CD8+ T cells. On average, CD8+ T cells showed more expanded clones than CD4+ T cells after ivuxolimab. Low levels of normalized T-cell clonal expansion were also shown by some nonresponding patients.

The sequence derives from an adult with an advanced solid tumor such as melanoma, head and neck, liver or kidney cancer. The sample here was CD4+ or CD8+ T cells sorted from blood, taken in a trial of the OX40 agonist ivuxolimab. The sequence joins TRBV19 to TRBJ1-1, with TRBD1 identical over 8 junction bases. The DNA sequence is TGTGCCAGTACCGATAAGGTGACAGGGGAGGTTAACACTGAAGCTTTCTTT. This gives the protein CASTDKVTGEVNTEAFF. With the portions outside the CDR3 filled from the reference TRBV19 and TRBJ1-1 genes, the complete variable region becomes DGGITQSPKYLFRKEGQNVTLSCEQNLNHDAMYWYRQDPGQGLRLIYYSQIVNDFQKGDIAEGYSVSREKKESFPLTVTSAQKNPTAFYLCASTDKVTGEVNTEAFFGQGTRLTVV.